This TCR beta chain was sequenced for a study of cytomegalovirus exposure and HLA in healthy donors. 60 Vbeta and 13 Jbeta primers were used in PCR. Profiling relied on immunoSEQ multiplex PCR, and the TCRdb table lists in-frame clones only, not all of them. Among 220,000 or so clones listed, around 73% were seen once. CDR1 is LNHDA and CDR2 is SQIVND in the germline V gene (reference sequence). The CDR3 has 15 amino acids. Trimming cost V 6 bases and J 1 base, with 16 bases left between them. This receptor was identified in a male donor in good health and CMV-seronegative. J is TRBJ2-7 and V is TRBV19, with D perhaps matching TRBD2 (6 bases). The sample consisted of PBMCs. The CDR3 loop reads CASRPVAGPSYEQYF. CDR3 nucleotide sequence: TGTGCCAGTAGACCCGTCGCGGGACCTTCCTACGAGCAGTACTTC. Together with reference TRBV19 and TRBJ2-7, the CDR3 gives the full variable domain: DGGITQSPKYLFRKEGQNVTLSCEQNLNHDAMYWYRQDPGQGLRLIYYSQIVNDFQKGDIAEGYSVSREKKESFPLTVTSAQKNPTAFYLCASRPVAGPSYEQYFGPGTRLTVT.